This TCR beta chain was observed in a study of response to subunit inactivated influenza vaccine. As to this clonotype: Its antigen is unidentified.

TCRdb re-derived calls from the RT-PCR reads in MiXCR, one entry per CDR3 protein. The data hold roughly 460,000 distinct CDR3 sequences, with roughly 11% observed a single time. The CDR3 extends over 12 amino acids. Trimming took off 6 bases at V and 0 bases at J, with 9 bases between the two ends. Looked up from germline, CDR1 is SQVTM and CDR2 is ANQGSEA. Study observations and caveats: There was a suggestion from the authors that each seasonal influenza vaccination recruits few new T cells.

The sequences come from PBMCs from blood, collected around seven weeks after vaccination. V is TRBV29-1 and J is TRBJ2-7, with D possibly being TRBD2 (5 bases). This TCR was sampled from a man aged 45-60 years who received an inactivated influenza vaccine. The CDR3 here is CSVRGPSYEQYF. The CDR3 DNA sequence: TGCAGCGTCCGCGGGCCCTCCTACGAGCAGTACTTC.